The 4 T cell receptor beta chains reported below all come from one sample, sequenced in a study of T cell responses to AZD1222 COVID-19 vaccine. The data were produced by immunoSEQ multiplex PCR, yet TCRdb's version contains in-frame clones alone and is incomplete. The table records about 140,000 clones, nearly 95% of them present only once. The specimen comprised peripheral blood, sampled 28 days after the second AZD1222 dose. The receptor source for this set is an adult who received the AZD1222 COVID-19 vaccine.

This chain connects TRBV7-2 to TRBJ2-7; the match to TRBD2 covers 8 bases. The CDR3 consists of 15 residues. Germline-derived CDR1 and CDR2 are SGHTA and FQGNSA. Trimming at V came to 5 bases and at J to 6 bases, leaving 12 bases not matched to a gene. CDR3 DNA: TGTGCCAGCAGCCCTATCCGACAGCGGGAGATCGAGCAGTACTTC. It codes for CASSPIRQREIEQYF. Full variable domain (missing parts from reference TRBV7-2 and TRBJ2-7): GAGVSQSPSNKVTEKGKDVELRCDPISGHTALYWYRQSLGQGLEFLIYFQGNSAPDKSGLPSDRFSAERTGGSVSTLTIQRTQQEDSAVYLCASSPIRQREIEQYFGPGTRLTVT.

The chain uses TRBV5-8 and TRBJ1-1; D uncertain. Germline CDR1 reads SGHTS; CDR2 reads YDEGEE. The germline V and J ends were trimmed by 1 base and 1 base, with 5 bases remaining between them. There are 13 residues in the CDR3. Here the CDR3 DNA reads TGTGCCAGCAGCTTGTCAAGGAACACTGAAGCTTTCTTT. This codes for CASSLSRNTEAFF.

J is TRBJ1-2 and V is TRBV18, with D unresolved. Deletions cut 3 bases from V and 2 bases from J, with 10 bases between. Per the germline V gene, CDR1 is KGHSH and CDR2 is LQKENI. The CDR3 extends over 14 amino acids. The CDR3 nucleotides read TGTGCCAGCTCACCTTCGGACGGAAACTATGGCTACACCTTC. Translated, it gives CASSPSDGNYGYTF.

The genes are TRBV9 and TRBJ2-2, with 7 bases aligning to TRBD1. The CDR3 totals 16 residues. V lost 4 bases, J lost 2 bases, and 8 bases stayed unmatched. Germline-derived CDR1 and CDR2 are SGDLS and YYNGEE. The CDR3 loop is CASSPDRTGNTGELFF. The CDR3 DNA sequence: TGTGCCAGCAGCCCAGACCGGACAGGCAACACCGGGGAGCTGTTTTTT.